This is a list of T cell receptor beta chains from one sample in a study of post-analysis software for immune sequencing data. TCRdb itself ran the PCR reads through MiXCR, one entry per CDR3 protein. The profile shows fewer than 550,000 distinct CDR3 sequences, under 40% of them singletons. Sequencing was performed on blood. The receptors shown here come from a girl aged 2 to 17 with multiple sclerosis. Each CDR3 is given with its conserved first and last residue. The order of the fields is D gene, V gene, J gene, clone size, CDR3 DNA, CDR3 protein. The D gene is left open where the match is weak. The listing skips clone size in some rows; elsewhere it reads once, few, many or a size class.

-	TRBV7-9	TRBJ2-7	few	TGTGCCAGCAGCTGGGCACAGGGAATCCCCTCCTACGAGCAGTACTTC	CASSWAQGIPSYEQYF
-	TRBV10-3	TRBJ1-1	few	TGTGCCATCAGTCAACGGACGACGAACACTGAAGCTTTCTTT	CAISQRTTNTEAFF
TRBD1	TRBV29-1	TRBJ1-1	-	TGCAGCGTCTCCAGGGGGGGGCTGAACACTGAAGCTTTCTTT	CSVSRGGLNTEAFF
-	TRBV5-5	TRBJ1-2	few	TGTGCCAGCACCGTGTTGGGAGGGACAACGTTAGACTATGGCTACACCTTC	CASTVLGGTTLDYGYTF
-	TRBV27	TRBJ2-3	-	TGTGCCAGCAGTTTGGCTAGCGCAGATACGCAGTATTTT	CASSLASADTQYF
TRBD2	TRBV3-1	TRBJ2-1	few	TGTGCCAGCAGCCACGCAGGGACTAGTGGGACGGAGCAGTTCTTC	CASSHAGTSGTEQFF
TRBD1	TRBV6-5	TRBJ1-2	few	TGTGCCAGCAGTGGGGACAGGGGGGAAGGCTACACCTTC	CASSGDRGEGYTF
-	TRBV5-5	TRBJ2-1	few	TGTGCCAGCAGCTACCGGGACCATCCCTCCAATGAGCAGTTCTTC	CASSYRDHPSNEQFF
-	TRBV12-3/TRBV12-4	TRBJ1-2	-	TGTGCCAGCCACTTAAACACCGAATACTATGGCTACACCTTC	CASHLNTEYYGYTF
-	TRBV5-5	TRBJ1-2	few	TGTGCCAGCAGCTTGGTCCCTGATAACTATGGCGGCTACACCTTC	CASSLVPDNYGGYTF
-	TRBV10-3	TRBJ2-3	few	TGTGCCATCAGTGAACCCCGCCGTCCCAGAGATACGCAGTATTTT	CAISEPRRPRDTQYF
-	TRBV5-1	TRBJ2-2	few	TGCGCCACCTTAGATAACGGGGAGCTGTTTTTT	CATLDNGELFF
-	TRBV11-2	TRBJ1-2	-	TGTGCCAGCAGTTTCCCGGGGGGGATCGGGACGGAAAACTATGGCTACACCTTC	CASSFPGGIGTENYGYTF
TRBD2	TRBV2	TRBJ2-7	-	TGTGCCAGCAGGGGTACTAGCGGGGCTTACAATGAGCGGTACTTC	CASRGTSGAYNERYF
-	TRBV5-6	TRBJ2-6	few	TGTGCCAGCAGCTTGGTCATGGCAGGGGATAGGTCTGGGGCCAACGTCCTGACTTTC	CASSLVMAGDRSGANVLTF
-	TRBV20-1	TRBJ2-1	few	TGCAGTGCTAGCGAGCGCGGCGCCAGCTCCTACAATGAGCAGTTCTTC	CSASERGASSYNEQFF
TRBD1	TRBV4-1	TRBJ2-6	-	TGCGCCAGCAGCCCCCCACAGGGACAGTCCGGGGCCAACGTCCTGACTTTC	CASSPPQGQSGANVLTF
-	TRBV6-6	TRBJ2-7	-	TGTACCAGCAGTGGTTTGGGGGGGCGCTCCTACAATGAGCAGTACTTC	CTSSGLGGRSYNEQYF
TRBD2	TRBV10-2	TRBJ2-5	-	TGCGCCAGCAGGGGACTAGCGGGGGCGTCGGCCCAGTACTTC	CASRGLAGASAQYF
TRBD2	TRBV7-2	TRBJ2-5	few	TGTGCCAGCAGCCCTAGCGGGGGCCCTTACAATGAGCAGTACTTC	CASSPSGGPYNEQYF
-	TRBV3-1	TRBJ2-5	-	TGTGCCAGCAGCGACCTAAACAGGGAAGAGACCCAGTACTTC	CASSDLNREETQYF
TRBD1	TRBV5-1	TRBJ1-1	-	TGCGCCAGCAGCCCTCGGGACAGGGGGCGAGGCACTGAAGCTTTCTTT	CASSPRDRGRGTEAFF
-	TRBV5-6	TRBJ1-2	few	TGTGCCAGCAGCTTGGCGGGTCCTGGCTACACCTTC	CASSLAGPGYTF
TRBD2	TRBV5-1	TRBJ2-1	-	TGCGCCAGCAGCTTGGCCGGGACTAGCCGAGGTCATGAGCAGTTCTTC	CASSLAGTSRGHEQFF
-	TRBV6-5	TRBJ2-3	-	TGTGCCAGCGGGAGCACAGATACGCAGTATTTT	CASGSTDTQYF
-	TRBV3-1	TRBJ2-7	-	TGTGCCAGCAGCCAACCGGGTGACTCCTACGAGCAGTACTTC	CASSQPGDSYEQYF
-	TRBV7-9	TRBJ2-1	-	TGTGCCAGCAGCCCCAGGGGGGGGACTAGGGGAGATGAGCAGTTCTTC	CASSPRGGTRGDEQFF
TRBD1	TRBV11-2	TRBJ2-1	few	TGTGCCAGCAGCCCAAAGACAGGGCGATCCTACAATGAGCAGTTCTTC	CASSPKTGRSYNEQFF
-	TRBV12-3/TRBV12-4	TRBJ2-4	-	TGTGCCAGCGCCCATGGGGGCAAAAACATTCAGTACTTC	CASAHGGKNIQYF
-	TRBV20-1	TRBJ2-5	-	TGCAGTGCTAGAGATAGGAGGGGTGGATCCCAAGAGACCCAGTACTTC	CSARDRRGGSQETQYF
-	TRBV6-5	TRBJ2-5	few	TGTGCCAGCAGTTTACAGGCCAGGTGGAATCTACGAGAGACCCAGTACTTC	CASSLQARWNLRETQYF
-	TRBV7-8	TRBJ2-3	-	TGTGCCAGCAGCTTAGGCCCCAACACAGATACGCAGTATTTT	CASSLGPNTDTQYF
-	TRBV28	TRBJ2-3	few	TGTGCCAGCAGGCTGGGACGAAACACAGATACGCAGTATTTT	CASRLGRNTDTQYF
-	TRBV3-1	TRBJ1-2	few	TGTGCCAGCAGCCCTGACTGGACAGCCTATGGCTACACCTTC	CASSPDWTAYGYTF
-	TRBV20-1	TRBJ1-6	few	TGCAGTGCTAGAGATCTCGTATCCGGGACCCTGGGCCCCCTCCACTTT	CSARDLVSGTLGPLHF
TRBD2	TRBV20-1	TRBJ2-7	-	TGCAGTCCCGGGACTAGCGGGGGCCATGGCGGGTACGAGCAGTACTTC	CSPGTSGGHGGYEQYF
-	TRBV9	TRBJ2-2	few	TGTGCCAGCAGTGTGACAGCCGCGAGCACCGGGGAGCTGTTTTTT	CASSVTAASTGELFF
TRBD1	TRBV5-1	TRBJ1-2	-	TGCGCCAGCAGCTTGGGGACAGGGGGCGATTATGGCTACACCTTC	CASSLGTGGDYGYTF
-	TRBV10-3	TRBJ1-1	few	TGTGCCATCAGCGGACGGACAGACTACACTGAAGCTTTCTTT	CAISGRTDYTEAFF
-	TRBV7-9	TRBJ2-5	-	TGTGCCAGCAGCCCTCTAGCAACCTCCCAAGAGACCCAGTACTTC	CASSPLATSQETQYF